This paragraph covers one T cell receptor beta chain sequence. This record comes from a study of blood T cell repertoires in COVID-19. Turning to the study itself: Samples came from the United States, Italy and Spain, spanning acute and convalescent COVID-19.

This table comes from immunoSEQ multiplex PCR, and its TCRdb copy is limited to in-frame clones, with some not included. The table includes 100,000 to 150,000 clones, 88% detected once. V gave up 0 bases and J gave up 2 bases, with 14 bases separating them. The CDR3 has 16 residues. Germline V gene data show CDR1 as SGDLS and CDR2 as YYNGEE. The sample was peripheral blood. This rearrangement joins TRBV9 to TRBJ1-1; D is undetermined. The clonotype originates from a man aged 65 to 79 with active COVID-19. DNA for the CDR3: TGTGCCAGCAGCGTAGGGGCAGGAGGGATAAACACTGAAGCTTTCTTT. This translates into CASSVGAGGINTEAFF.